This TCR beta chain is drawn from a study of T-cell memory formation after mild COVID-19 (TCRdb year 2021). The study in broad terms: TCR sequence clusters from the two donors were largely donor specific. Longitudinal TCRalpha and TCRbeta repertoire sequencing tracked T-cell clones expanding and contracting after mild COVID-19 in a couple of donors. Two young, previously healthy adult volunteers made up the cohort, one male and one female. Results the study describes overall, beyond this receptor: Clones that contracted from day 15 to 85 showed balanced CD4/CD8 phenotypes, whereas a second wave of clones that expanded from day 15 to 37 leaned towards CD4+. SARS-CoV-2 specificity of the second-wave clones peaking on day 37 was not confirmed. Only a couple of mild cases were covered in the study, and larger cohorts including severe cases with pre-infection samples were considered necessary. Contracting CD4+ clones were found mainly in CM and EM memory subsets, while CD8+ clones were enriched in EMRA. Some responding clones were detected in pre-infection memory, which suggested that pre-existing cross-reactive memory T cells had joined the SARS-CoV-2 response.

As concerns this clonotype: Its antigen has not been determined. No base-level quality is on record; no much larger clone is a single base apart.

Ficoll-Paque density gradient centrifugation was the method used to isolate PBMCs. CDR1 and CDR2 (SEHNR, FQNEAQ) derive from the germline V gene (reference sequence). The CDR3 goes from the cysteine to the phenylalanine over 12 residues. Of the read, only the CDR3 DNA is kept; its 36 bases are in frame from base 1. Trimming costs V 5 bases and J 8 bases, and their ends lie 12 bases apart. Instrument on record: Illumina NovaSeq 6000. Using 5'RACE with constant-segment primers, TCRalpha and TCRbeta cDNA libraries were constructed, with sample barcodes and unique molecular identifiers added in the process. Trizol reagent was used to extract RNA from every sample. The libraries were amplified in two PCR steps, and the second step added a second sample barcode and Illumina TruSeq adapters. The libraries were sequenced on an Illumina NovaSeq using 2 x 150 bp paired-end reads. The study's processing was this. Demultiplexing of reads and collapsing into UMI-guided consensus sequences were performed with migec v1.2.7. Using mixcr v2.1.11, UMI consensuses were aligned to TRA and TRB V and J templates and then assembled into clonotypes. A clonotype was counted as expanded or contracted only if both edgeR and NoisET called the change significant, with noise models trained on biological replicates. edgeR calls used a false discovery rate-adjusted p below 0.01 and a log2 fold-change threshold of 1. As an exploratory analysis of dynamics, max-normalized trajectories of the 1000 most abundant clonotypes were examined with PCA combined with hierarchical clustering. The CD4 or CD8 phenotype of responding clones was assigned using the separately sequenced CD4+ and CD8+ repertoires. Using fastp at Q25 and MiXCR, TCRdb reprocessed the public reads and kept productive beta chains. One record per CDR3 amino acid sequence lists the most common genes and DNA. For this entry, the V and J calls and clone size follow TCRdb and not the study's own pipeline. The sample data list about 270,000 distinct CDR3 sequences, and approximately 15% of these were observed just once. The leading ten clones occupy 2.1% of the sample.

Source material: PBMCs or a T cell subset sorted from them (not recorded which). The chain is encoded by TRBV7-9 joined to TRBJ1-1, and perhaps TRBD1 as D gene, on 6 matching bases. The source of this sequence is an adult woman who had mild COVID-19 (a few samples of this study predate the infection). The sample titles of this study are shuffled in the database, so cell type and time point are left out; the donor was told from shared clones. The CDR3 region: CASSGGGLEAFF. The nucleotide sequence is TGTGCCAGCAGCGGCGGGGGCCTGGAAGCTTTCTTT.